The 15 T cell receptor beta chains in this list originate from one sample, sequenced in a study of blood T cell repertoires in COVID-19. Sequenced by immunoSEQ multiplex PCR; TCRdb stores in-frame clones only, minus some. The data show about 200,000 clones, under 90% seen once. The sequenced sample consisted of peripheral blood. Every receptor here comes from a man in his 60s with acute or convalescent COVID-19.

This chain uses TRBV11-2 with TRBJ1-2; 10 nucleotides align to TRBD1. J gave up 6 bases and V 5 bases, and 3 bases lay outside the gene matches. Germline lookup yields CDR1 SGHAT and CDR2 FQNNGV. The CDR3 extends over 13 amino acids. The CDR3 region is CASSQTGGNGYTF. CDR3 nucleotides: TGTGCCAGCAGCCAGACAGGGGGCAATGGCTACACCTTC. Combining the CDR3 with reference TRBV11-2 and TRBJ1-2 gives the whole variable domain EAGVAQSPRYKIIEKRQSVAFWCNPISGHATLYWYQQILGQGPKLLIQFQNNGVVDDSQLPKDRFSAERLKGVDSTLKIQPAKLEDSAVYLCASSQTGGNGYTFGSGTRLTVV.

The genes are TRBV9 and TRBJ1-4; the match to TRBD1 covers 8 bases. Germline V gives CDR1 SGDLS, CDR2 YYNGEE. Trimming removed 5 bases from V and 7 bases from J; junction bases left unmatched: 16. CDR3 length equals 17 residues. CDR3 residues: CASSRGGMTGVTEKLFF. The CDR3, as DNA: TGTGCCAGCAGTAGGGGGGGAATGACAGGGGTAACTGAAAAACTGTTTTTT.

Only one count was recorded for this clone. The rearrangement uses TRBV4-3 and TRBJ1-2, with D perhaps TRBD1 (6 bases). The CDR3 is 15 amino acids. Trimming shortened V by 0 bases and J by 7 bases, and 15 bases separated the two germline ends. Germline CDR1 is LGHNA and CDR2 is YSLEER. CDR3 loop: CASSQDYRQGSGYTF. CDR3 DNA: TGCGCCAGCAGCCAAGATTACAGGCAGGGGAGTGGCTACACCTTC.

In its sample, this clone was seen many times. The rearrangement uses TRBV6-5 and TRBJ1-5; 9 bases are a match to TRBD1. V lost 5 bases and J lost 7; bases outside the gene matches: 3. The CDR3 sequence is 13 residues long. Germline lookup yields CDR1 MNHEY and CDR2 SVGAGI. The CDR3 is CASSTTGGQPQHF. CDR3 bases: TGTGCCAGCAGTACAACAGGGGGCCAGCCCCAGCATTTT.

The genes are TRBV6-2 or TRBV6-3 and TRBJ2-2, with TRBD2 identical over 7 bases. V gave up 4 bases and J gave up 4 bases; unmatched junction bases: 12. CDR3 length: 17 amino acids. Germline V lookup: CDR1 MNHEY, CDR2 SVGEGT. DNA of the CDR3: TGTGCCAGCAGTTCAGGTACTAGCGCTTCCGTCACCGGGGAGCTGTTTTTT. Translated, it gives CASSSGTSASVTGELFF.

The chain joins TRBV6-1 to TRBJ2-1; 9 nucleotides agree with TRBD2. In germline, CDR1 is MNHNS, CDR2 SASEGT. V shed 4 bases, J shed 6 bases, and the junction held 7 bases outside the gene matches. There are 15 residues in the CDR3. The CDR3 here is CASSGPGLAPNEQFF. CDR3 bases: TGTGCCAGCAGTGGCCCGGGACTAGCCCCCAATGAGCAGTTCTTC.

The rearrangement joins TRBV7-3 to TRBJ1-6, with D hard to call. CDR3 size: 16 residues. Germline assignment: CDR1 SGHTA and CDR2 FQGTGA. The V end lost 1 base, the J end lost 12 bases, and 19 bases lay between the germline ends. For the CDR3, the DNA is TGTGCCAGCAGCTTAAATGGCCGCGGCGACGGAGGACCCCTCCACTTT. It yields the protein CASSLNGRGDGGPLHF.

The chain couples TRBV13 to TRBJ2-5, with no clear D. Trimming took 2 bases from V and 6 from J, leaving 7 bases between them. The CDR3 contains 12 residues. Germline V CDR1 and CDR2: PRHDT, FYEKMQ (reference sequence). The CDR3 loop reads CASSLLKKTQYF. CDR3 nucleotides: TGTGCCAGCAGCTTATTAAAAAAGACCCAGTACTTC.

This clone appeared a single time. This sequence joins TRBV9 and TRBJ2-3, with TRBD2 matching 7 bases. CDR1 is SGDLS, CDR2 YYNGEE, per germline. The ends lost 4 bases at V and 6 bases at J; junction bases unmatched: 8. This CDR3 has 14 amino acids. The CDR3 region is CASSQGEGWDTQYF. The CDR3 DNA sequence: TGTGCCAGCAGCCAAGGGGAGGGTTGGGATACGCAGTATTTT.

The V gene is TRBV5-1, the J gene TRBJ2-3; TRBD2 matches 8 bases. This CDR3 is 15 amino acids long. V trimming: 2 bases; J trimming: 6 bases; junction bases outside the gene matches: 8. The germline V gene encodes CDR1 SGHRS and CDR2 YFSETQ. Here the CDR3 DNA reads TGCGCCAGCAGCTTACCGGGAGGGCCAGGGGATACGCAGTATTTT. Its translation is CASSLPGGPGDTQYF.

The gene calls are TRBV30 and TRBJ1-2; 9 bases agree with TRBD1. Germline V gene sequence: CDR1 GTSNPN, CDR2 SVGIG (reference sequence). The CDR3 runs 14 residues. V lost 2 bases and J lost 8; bases outside the gene matches: 9. In nucleotides, the CDR3 is TGTGCCTGGAGTAAGCCGGGACAGGGTGAGGGCTACACCTTC. Its protein product is CAWSKPGQGEGYTF.

This rearrangement joins TRBV28 to TRBJ1-6, with 8 bases fitting TRBD1. Germline CDR1 reads MDHEN; CDR2 reads SYDVKM. V gave up 7 bases and J gave up 6 bases; unmatched junction bases: 2. CDR3 length: 13 residues. CDR3 protein: CASTDRVNSPLHF. In nucleotides, the CDR3 is TGTGCCAGCACGGACAGGGTTAATTCACCCCTCCACTTT.

The chain employs TRBV19 and TRBJ1-5; D is unclear. The CDR3 sequence is 15 residues long. Trimming took 7 bases from V and 0 from J, leaving 13 bases between them. CDR1 and CDR2 from the germline V gene are LNHDA and SQIVND (reference sequence). The CDR3 DNA follows: TGTGCCAGTAACACCCCCAGGTATAGCAATCAGCCCCAGCATTTT. Its translation is CASNTPRYSNQPQHF.

This rearrangement joins TRBV19 to TRBJ1-5; D ambiguous. CDR1 LNHDA and CDR2 SQIVND come from the germline V gene (reference sequence). Trimming shortened V by 3 bases and J by 0 bases, and 9 bases separated the two germline ends. The CDR3 has 15 residues. The CDR3 region has the DNA TGTGCCAGTAGTATTAACAATTATAGCAATCAGCCCCAGCATTTT. The encoded protein is CASSINNYSNQPQHF.

This chain links TRBV11-2 with TRBJ1-2, with a weak D call TRBD1 (5 bases). The CDR3 length is 13 residues. Germline CDR1 reads SGHAT; CDR2 reads FQNNGV. Trimming pared 3 bases from V and 7 bases from J, leaving 12 bases between. CDR3 amino acids: CASSLVGGIGYTF. The CDR3 DNA is TGTGCCAGCAGCTTGGTGGGGGGTATTGGCTACACCTTC. The whole variable domain, remainder taken from reference TRBV11-2 and TRBJ1-2, is EAGVAQSPRYKIIEKRQSVAFWCNPISGHATLYWYQQILGQGPKLLIQFQNNGVVDDSQLPKDRFSAERLKGVDSTLKIQPAKLEDSAVYLCASSLVGGIGYTFGSGTRLTVV.